This T cell receptor beta chain was identified in a study of CD8 T cells in Susac syndrome. Study in general: Clinical remission applied to under ten sequenced Susac syndrome patients, and about 6 had active disease. Susac syndrome patients were untreated, on corticosteroids with some adding intravenous immunoglobulin, or on intravenous immunoglobulin only.

CDR1 LGHNA and CDR2 YSLEER come from the germline V gene. CDR3 length: 17 residues. Germline trimming cut 4 bases from V and 7 bases from J; bases unmatched to any gene: 14. CD8+ and CD4+ blood T cells underwent TCR beta sequencing. The RNA, about 0.5 to 1 ug, was put through reverse transcription using random hexamers. TCRdb re-derived calls from the immunoSEQ multiplex PCR reads in MiXCR, one entry per CDR3 protein. The repertoire includes tens of thousands of distinct CDR3 sequences, roughly 94% of them detected once, and approximately 0.3% sits in the top ten. The receptor comes from a human donor with Susac syndrome. V usage is TRBV4-3 and J usage is TRBJ2-1; TRBD1 aligns across 9 bases. Sequencing was carried out using CD4+ T cells from PBMCs. The CDR3 region is CASSRELQGAGGNEQFF. The CDR3 nucleotides read TGCGCCAGCAGCCGAGAGCTACAGGGGGCAGGTGGGAATGAGCAGTTCTTC.